One sample yielded the 31 T cell receptor beta chains listed below, sequenced in a study of graft-versus-host responses after intestinal transplantation. Antigens of these TCRs are unknown. Produced via immunoSEQ multiplex PCR; TCRdb's table is partial and in-frame only. This table holds 100,000 to 110,000 clones, about 90% found once. The starting material was unstimulated CD4+ T cells sorted from spleen or lymph node cells, obtained before transplant. The source is a human donor who was the organ donor for an intestinal transplant.

J is TRBJ1-1 and V is TRBV18; 8 bases are a match to TRBD1. Germline lookup yields CDR1 KGHSH and CDR2 LQKENI. This CDR3 comprises 15 residues. The junction had 6 bases not matched to a gene; V was cut back by 4 bases and J by 2 bases. The CDR3 loop reads CASSLPTGVNTEAFF. The DNA of the CDR3 is TGTGCCAGCTCACTCCCGACAGGGGTAAACACTGAAGCTTTCTTT.

The V and J genes are TRBV10-1 and TRBJ2-3, with D tentatively TRBD1 (7 bases). The CDR3 totals 15 residues. Trimming cost V 7 bases and J 6 bases, with 20 bases left between them. The germline CDR1 and CDR2 sequences are WNHNN and SYGVQD (reference sequence). CDR3: CASTSQGTEKDTQYF. The CDR3 DNA reads TGCGCCAGCACCTCACAGGGGACTGAGAAGGATACGCAGTATTTT.

The rearrangement links TRBV20-1 to TRBJ2-7; TRBD1 is a possible D gene (6 bases). V lost 4 bases to trimming and J lost 7 bases, with 11 bases between them. Germline assignment: CDR1 DFQATT and CDR2 SNEGSKA (reference sequence). The CDR3 contains 11 residues. CDR3 bases: TGCAGTGCTATAAACAGGGTAGAGCAGTACTTC. It is translated as CSAINRVEQYF.

J is TRBJ2-3 and V is TRBV28, with D perhaps matching TRBD1 (5 bases). The CDR3 runs 16 residues. In germline, CDR1 is MDHEN, CDR2 SYDVKM. The V gene lost 6 bases and the J gene lost 2 bases, with 18 bases spanning the gap. The CDR3 DNA is TGTGCCAGCAGCGCCAACGACAGACTTCTCACAGATACGCAGTATTTT. Translation: CASSANDRLLTDTQYF.

The chain links TRBV6-6 to TRBJ1-6; TRBD1 is a possible D gene (5 bases). The CDR3 runs to 13 residues. V lost 4 bases and J 7 bases, leaving 8 bases between the germline ends. CDR1 MNHNY and CDR2 SVGAGI come from the germline V gene (reference sequence). CDR3 region: CASSFRTNSPLHF. The CDR3 DNA sequence: TGTGCCAGCAGTTTTAGGACAAATTCACCCCTCCACTTT.

The chain combines TRBV30 with TRBJ1-3; D is unresolved. V gave up 2 bases and J gave up 5 bases, with 28 bases separating them. CDR3 length: 19 amino acids. The germline gives CDR1 GTSNPN, CDR2 SVGIG (reference sequence). The CDR3 protein is CAWSSIRMVGPEYRNTIYF. As DNA, the CDR3 is TGTGCCTGGAGTTCTATTCGGATGGTAGGGCCAGAATACCGAAACACCATATATTTT.

The chain links TRBV5-5 to TRBJ1-2; the D is unclear. V dropped 0 bases and J dropped 8 bases, with 20 bases sitting between them. This CDR3 comprises 16 residues. Per germline, CDR1 SGHKS and CDR2 YYEKEE (reference sequence). The CDR3 is CASSLDSSQPPPGYTF. As DNA, the CDR3 is TGTGCCAGCAGCTTGGACTCCTCCCAACCTCCCCCGGGCTACACCTTC.

The J gene is TRBJ2-1, the V gene TRBV2; D possibly matches TRBD1 or TRBD2 (5 bases each). Germline lookup yields CDR1 SNHLY and CDR2 FYNNEI. This CDR3 is 14 amino acids long. V gave up 6 bases and J gave up 7 bases, with 16 bases separating them. CDR3 residues: CASRGTASENEQFF. The DNA of the CDR3 is TGTGCCAGCAGGGGGACGGCGAGTGAGAATGAGCAGTTCTTC.

The chain carries TRBV28 and TRBJ2-1; TRBD2 agrees at 7 bases. Per germline, CDR1 MDHEN and CDR2 SYDVKM. After removal of 2 bases from V and 6 bases from J, the junction contained 10 bases not matched to a gene. The CDR3 extends over 16 amino acids. CDR3 loop: CASSLLGGGPGNEQFF. DNA of the CDR3: TGTGCCAGCAGTTTACTGGGGGGGGGACCGGGCAATGAGCAGTTCTTC.

The chain combines TRBV4-2 with TRBJ2-5; 9 bases agree with TRBD2. Germline lookup yields CDR1 LGHNA and CDR2 YNFKEQ. The V gene end was trimmed by 1 base and the J gene end by 3 bases; junction bases not matched to a gene: 6. The CDR3 is made up of 16 amino acids. CDR3 in amino acids: CASSQGAGGYEETQYF. The CDR3 region has the DNA TGTGCCAGCAGCCAAGGAGCGGGGGGATACGAAGAGACCCAGTACTTC.

This sequence joins TRBV25-1 and TRBJ2-1; D is unresolved. Germline V lookup: CDR1 MGHDK, CDR2 SYGVNS. Trimming cost V 3 bases and J 5 bases, with 11 bases left between them. The CDR3 is 14 residues long. CDR3 loop: CASSDWVENNEQFF. The CDR3 DNA is TGTGCCAGCAGTGATTGGGTCGAGAACAATGAGCAGTTCTTC.

This chain connects TRBV19 to TRBJ1-5; possible D gene TRBD1, 5 bases. The CDR3 loop spans 14 amino acids. Germline V CDR1 and CDR2: LNHDA, SQIVND (reference sequence). V dropped 6 bases and J dropped 1 base, with 10 bases sitting between them. CDR3 amino acids: CASRGRESNQPQHF. The CDR3 DNA follows: TGTGCCAGTAGAGGCAGGGAAAGCAATCAGCCCCAGCATTTT.

The V gene is TRBV28, the J gene TRBJ1-4, with D perhaps TRBD1 (5 bases). The CDR3 is 15 amino acids. The V gene's germline CDR1 is MDHEN and CDR2 SYDVKM. The V gene lost 3 bases and the J gene lost 5 bases, with 13 bases spanning the gap. CDR3 DNA sequence: TGTGCCAGCAGTTTGTTTGGGGGGGACAATGAAAAACTGTTTTTT. It codes for CASSLFGGDNEKLFF.

V usage is TRBV5-1 and J usage is TRBJ1-2; D uncertain. Trimming took off 5 bases at V and 7 bases at J, with 12 bases between the two ends. The CDR3 totals 12 residues. Per germline, CDR1 SGHRS and CDR2 YFSETQ. The CDR3 sequence is CASRSESLGYTF. The CDR3 DNA sequence: TGCGCCAGCAGATCGGAATCCCTTGGCTACACCTTC.

J is TRBJ1-1 and V is TRBV5-1, with D maybe TRBD1 (6 bases). Trimming left V 3 bases short and J 1 base short, with 13 bases between. Germline CDR1 and CDR2: SGHRS and YFSETQ. This CDR3 spans 15 amino acids. The CDR3 here is CASSYAGGTNTEAFF. The CDR3, as DNA: TGCGCCAGCAGCTACGCGGGGGGCACGAACACTGAAGCTTTCTTT.

This clone was detected once. The rearrangement joins TRBV5-1 to TRBJ2-2; TRBD1 aligns across 8 bases. Germline CDR1 is SGHRS and CDR2 is YFSETQ. The CDR3 is 16 residues long. With V trimmed by 2 bases and J by 0 bases, 3 bases remained unmatched. DNA of the CDR3: TGCGCCAGCAGCTTCGGACAGGGCGCGAACACCGGGGAGCTGTTTTTT. As protein: CASSFGQGANTGELFF. The full variable domain, in which reference TRBV5-1 and TRBJ2-2 provide the parts outside the CDR3, is KAGVTQTPRYLIKTRGQQVTLSCSPISGHRSVSWYQQTPGQGLQFLFEYFSETQRNKGNFPGRFSGRQFSNSRSEMNVSTLELGDSALYLCASSFGQGANTGELFFGEGSRLTVL.

This clone showed up just once. J is TRBJ1-3 and V is TRBV28; D gene ambiguous. The CDR3 is made up of 14 amino acids. Trimming took 2 bases from V and 6 from J, leaving 11 bases between them. CDR1 is MDHEN, CDR2 SYDVKM, per germline. The CDR3 bases are TGTGCCAGCAGTTTAGGTGCCTCACAAAACACCATATATTTT. It is translated as CASSLGASQNTIYF.

The sample holds one count of this clone. The V gene is TRBV5-1, the J gene TRBJ2-7, with D tentatively TRBD1 (6 bases). CDR3 length: 14 amino acids. Germline CDR1 is SGHRS and CDR2 is YFSETQ. V was shortened by 5 bases and J by 2 bases, with 14 bases between the two germline ends. The CDR3 sequence is CASRQIRGTYEQYF. As DNA, the CDR3 is TGCGCCAGCAGACAAATCAGGGGAACCTACGAGCAGTACTTC.

The chain links TRBV30 to TRBJ1-2; D gene unclear. CDR3 length equals 15 residues. From germline, CDR1 is GTSNPN and CDR2 SVGIG (reference sequence). Trimming removed 2 bases from V and 0 bases from J, with 13 bases in between. This CDR3 is CAWSPTWGSNYGYTF. CDR3 DNA: TGTGCCTGGAGTCCAACCTGGGGTTCTAACTATGGCTACACCTTC.

This clone was detected a few times. The chain has TRBV28 and TRBJ1-1; the D is unclear. This CDR3 has 15 amino acids. Trimming took 2 bases from V and 4 from J, leaving 14 bases between them. Germline lookup yields CDR1 MDHEN and CDR2 SYDVKM. Written as DNA, the CDR3 is TGTGCCAGCAGTTTAGCTGGCGGCTTGACCACTGAAGCTTTCTTT. It specifies CASSLAGGLTTEAFF.

The gene calls are TRBV19 and TRBJ2-3, with a tentative D call TRBD2 (5 bases). Trimming removed 5 bases at V and 0 bases at J, with 15 bases between. This CDR3 is 16 amino acids long. Looked up from germline, CDR1 is LNHDA and CDR2 is SQIVND (reference sequence). The CDR3 DNA follows: TGTGCCAGTAGTCTAGGACTCAAGCCTAGCACAGATACGCAGTATTTT. As protein: CASSLGLKPSTDTQYF.

This clone was observed a single time. CDR3 loop: CASGQGRGPYGYTF. The DNA of the CDR3 is TGTGCCAGCGGACAGGGGAGGGGGCCGTATGGCTACACCTTC. The rearrangement joins TRBV6-1 to TRBJ1-2; 9 nucleotides match TRBD1. This CDR3 has 14 amino acids. Germline CDR1 MNHNS, CDR2 SASEGT. V shed 8 bases and J 5 bases; nucleotides not matched to a gene: 9.

This chain uses TRBV5-1 with TRBJ2-1; 10 bases are shared with TRBD2. The trim removed 7 bases at V and 9 bases at J, leaving 10 bases unmatched. This CDR3 has 14 amino acids. Germline CDR1 reads SGHRS; CDR2 reads YFSETQ. CDR3 nucleotides: TGCGCCAGCTGGAGCGGGGGGGCCCCTGTTGAGCAGTTCTTC. This sequence encodes CASWSGGAPVEQFF. Drawing the rest from reference TRBV5-1 and TRBJ2-1, the complete variable domain is KAGVTQTPRYLIKTRGQQVTLSCSPISGHRSVSWYQQTPGQGLQFLFEYFSETQRNKGNFPGRFSGRQFSNSRSEMNVSTLELGDSALYLCASWSGGAPVEQFFGPGTRLTVL.

The J gene is TRBJ1-5, the V gene TRBV19; D is undetermined. Germline lookup yields CDR1 LNHDA and CDR2 SQIVND (reference sequence). Trimming cost V 3 bases and J 3 bases, with 9 bases left between them. The CDR3 length is 14 residues. This CDR3 is CASSISGINQPQHF. The CDR3 DNA reads as TGTGCCAGTAGTATTTCCGGGATCAATCAGCCCCAGCATTTT. Full variable domain (outside the CDR3, taken from reference TRBV19 and TRBJ1-5): DGGITQSPKYLFRKEGQNVTLSCEQNLNHDAMYWYRQDPGQGLRLIYYSQIVNDFQKGDIAEGYSVSREKKESFPLTVTSAQKNPTAFYLCASSISGINQPQHFGDGTRLSIL.

The chain recombines TRBV10-1 with TRBJ2-1; maybe TRBD1 (5 bases). V gave up 3 bases and J gave up 0 bases, with 12 bases separating them. The CDR3 totals 16 residues. Per germline, CDR1 WNHNN and CDR2 SYGVQD (reference sequence). Here the CDR3 reads CASSERGPGSYNEQFF. CDR3 nucleotides: TGCGCCAGCAGTGAAAGGGGCCCCGGCTCCTACAATGAGCAGTTCTTC.

V and J are TRBV2 and TRBJ2-1, with D unresolved. Germline CDR1 SNHLY, CDR2 FYNNEI. V lost 6 bases, J lost 6 bases, and 18 bases lay in between. This CDR3 region has 15 residues. In DNA form, the CDR3 reads TGTGCCAGCAGCTTACGAATCATTAACGGCAATGAGCAGTTCTTC. As protein: CASSLRIINGNEQFF.

In its sample, this clone was seen a few times. The chain couples TRBV19 to TRBJ1-4; D remains ambiguous. CDR3 size: 12 residues. Germline values: CDR1 LNHDA, CDR2 SQIVND (reference sequence). V lost 6 bases, J lost 6 bases, and 8 bases lay in between. CDR3 sequence (DNA): TGTGCCAGTAGAAGAGGTGATGAAAAACTGTTTTTT. This gives the protein CASRRGDEKLFF.

The chain has TRBV6-4 and TRBJ2-2; D may match TRBD1 or TRBD2 (5 bases each). Trimming pared 0 bases from V and 0 bases from J, leaving 5 bases between. Germline V CDR1 and CDR2: MRHNA, SNTAGT. The CDR3 extends over 15 amino acids. CDR3 in amino acids: CASSDSGANTGELFF. The CDR3 bases are TGTGCCAGCAGTGACTCGGGGGCGAACACCGGGGAGCTGTTTTTT.

The J gene is TRBJ1-1, the V gene TRBV7-9, with D perhaps TRBD1 (6 bases). The CDR3 contains 15 residues. With 4 bases removed from V and 1 base from J, the gap between germline ends came to 13 bases. CDR1 and CDR2 (germline): SEHNR, FQNEAQ (reference sequence). The chain's CDR3 is CASSSYGQPNTEAFF. In DNA form, the CDR3 reads TGTGCCAGCAGCTCGTACGGACAGCCGAACACTGAAGCTTTCTTT.

This clone has only a few counts. V and J are TRBV28 and TRBJ1-2; D call uncertain. V dropped 3 bases and J dropped 3 bases, with 11 bases sitting between them. From germline, CDR1 is MDHEN and CDR2 SYDVKM. This CDR3 comprises 14 residues. CDR3 amino acids: CASSLADTYYGYTF. The CDR3 bases are TGTGCCAGCAGTTTGGCCGACACCTACTATGGCTACACCTTC.

V gene TRBV18 combines with J gene TRBJ2-7, with 7 bases lining up with TRBD1. CDR1 and CDR2 (germline): KGHSH, LQKENI. The CDR3 sequence is 15 residues long. V shed 2 bases, J shed 3 bases, and the junction held 7 bases outside the gene matches. CDR3 nucleotides: TGTGCCAGCTCACCAAGAGACAGGGCGAACTACGAGCAGTACTTC. This translates into CASSPRDRANYEQYF.